Listed below are T cell receptor beta chains from one sample, sequenced in a study of blood T cell repertoires in COVID-19. This table comes from immunoSEQ multiplex PCR, and its TCRdb copy is limited to in-frame clones, with some not included. The sample gives over 350,000 clones, roughly 92% of which show up once; over 0.7% is in the top ten. Sequenced material: PBMCs or T cells enriched from blood (not recorded which). The receptor source for this set is a middle-aged woman who had been exposed to COVID-19. Both conserved end residues are part of each CDR3. A D gene is named only where the DNA matches it firmly. Expanded clones get a size class; other rows say once, few or many, or leave the size out.

.	TRBV30	TRBJ2-3	TRBD2	TGTGCCTGCGTAGCGGGGGGGCCAGATACGCAGTATTTT	CACVAGGPDTQYF
.	TRBV10-3	TRBJ2-5	.	TGTGCCATCAGTGGACAGGCACAAGAGACCCAGTACTTC	CAISGQAQETQYF
.	TRBV18	TRBJ1-1	TRBD1	TGTGCCAGCTCAGGGGACAGGTTGAACACTGAAGCTTTCTTT	CASSGDRLNTEAFF
once	TRBV28	TRBJ1-2	TRBD1	TGTGCCAGCAGAGGGACAGGGCGGGTCTATGGCTACACCTTC	CASRGTGRVYGYTF
.	TRBV10-1	TRBJ1-6	.	TGCGCCAGCAGTGCGGGGTTCAATTCACCCCTCCACTTT	CASSAGFNSPLHF
.	TRBV5-8	TRBJ2-3	.	TGTGCCAGCAGCTTGGGGGAGAGAAGCACAGATACGCAGTATTTT	CASSLGERSTDTQYF
.	TRBV29-1	TRBJ1-2	.	TGCAGCGTTGAAGATCAAGCCGGACTTTTGGGTGGCTACACCTTC	CSVEDQAGLLGGYTF
.	TRBV24-1	TRBJ2-7	TRBD1	TGTGCCACCACTAGGGACAGAGCCTACGAGCAGTACTTC	CATTRDRAYEQYF
.	TRBV30	TRBJ1-5	.	TGTGCCTGGAGTGTAAATAGGGGGACCCAGAGCAATCAGCCCCAGCATTTT	CAWSVNRGTQSNQPQHF
.	TRBV5-4	TRBJ2-2	TRBD1	TGTGCCAGCAGCTTACCGGGACAGGGGGCATCAGGGGAGCTGTTTTTT	CASSLPGQGASGELFF
.	TRBV7-6	TRBJ1-1	TRBD1	TGTGCCAGCAGCCCTGTGGGACAGGGGGCGGGTGGCACTGAAGCTTTCTTT	CASSPVGQGAGGTEAFF
.	TRBV21-1	TRBJ2-5	.	TGTGCCAGCAGCTCCCGAGTTGAGACCCAGTACTTC	CASSSRVETQYF
.	TRBV2	TRBJ2-5	.	TGTGCCAGTCACTCGCCCCTCGGGGTCCAAGAGACCCAGTACTTC	CASHSPLGVQETQYF
few	TRBV25-1	TRBJ1-5	.	TGTGCCAGCAGTGAACGCGGGGTTGATGGACAGCCCCAGCATTTT	CASSERGVDGQPQHF
.	TRBV25-1	TRBJ1-4	.	TGTGCCAGCAGCCTGGGAGCTAATGAAAAACTGTTTTTT	CASSLGANEKLFF
.	TRBV4-1	TRBJ2-4	.	TGCGCCAGCAGCCAAGATAGAACGTCTCAAAACATTCAGTACTTC	CASSQDRTSQNIQYF
.	TRBV5-5	TRBJ1-1	.	TGTGCCAGCAGCTTGGCCGGCACGATACCGGGACACAGGAACACTGAAGCTTTCTTT	CASSLAGTIPGHRNTEAFF
.	TRBV7-8	TRBJ2-2	TRBD1	TGTGCCAGCAGCCAACAGGGGTACGGAACCGGGGAGCTGTTTTTT	CASSQQGYGTGELFF
.	TRBV19	TRBJ2-1	.	TGTGCCAGTAGTATAGCCCCGGGGTTCTACAATGAGCAGTTCTTC	CASSIAPGFYNEQFF
once	TRBV5-1	TRBJ1-2	TRBD1	TGCGCCAGCAGCTTGCCTGGACAGGACTATGGCTACACCTTC	CASSLPGQDYGYTF
.	TRBV12-3/TRBV12-4	TRBJ2-1	TRBD1	TGTGCCAGCAGAAGCACAGGGGATGAGCAGTTCTTC	CASRSTGDEQFF
.	TRBV5-1	TRBJ1-1	.	TGCGCCAGCAGCTTGGGCCAGGCGGGTGGAGAAGCTTTCTTT	CASSLGQAGGEAFF
.	TRBV18	TRBJ1-3	TRBD1	TGTGCCAGCTCAATCGATTACCGGGACAGGGGAGCTGGAAACACCATATATTTT	CASSIDYRDRGAGNTIYF
.	TRBV11-1	TRBJ2-4	.	TGTGCCAGCAGCCAAGTCACTGAGGCCAAAAACATTCAGTACTTC	CASSQVTEAKNIQYF
once	TRBV7-2	TRBJ2-3	TRBD1	TGTGCCAGCGGACCCCAGGGGGCGGATACGCAGTATTTT	CASGPQGADTQYF
once	TRBV27	TRBJ1-6	TRBD1	TGTGCCAGCAGTTTACAGGGACAGGGGGCGCGCAATTCACCCCTCCACTTT	CASSLQGQGARNSPLHF
.	TRBV7-3	TRBJ1-2	TRBD1	TGTGCCAGCAGCTCCGGACAGGAGAGTAACTATGGCTACACCTTC	CASSSGQESNYGYTF
.	TRBV7-9	TRBJ1-2	TRBD1	TGTGCCAGCAGCGCAGGGGACAGGGGGTATTTTAACTATGGCTACACCTTC	CASSAGDRGYFNYGYTF
once	TRBV5-1	TRBJ1-2	TRBD1	TGCGCCAGCAGCTTGGTGGCAGGGGGCTTGAGTAGCTATGGCTACACCTTC	CASSLVAGGLSSYGYTF
.	TRBV3-1/TRBV3-2	TRBJ2-5	TRBD2	TGTGCCAGCAGCCATCTCGGACTAGCGGGAGGGCCAGAGACCCAGTACTTC	CASSHLGLAGGPETQYF
.	TRBV24-1	TRBJ2-1	TRBD2	TGTGCCACCAGTGATTCCGGGACTAGCGGACGGGTGGGAGAGCAGTTCTTC	CATSDSGTSGRVGEQFF
.	TRBV10-3	TRBJ1-2	.	TGTGCCATCAGTGCAGAGGTGGGGGGATCCTCCTACTATGGCTACACCTTC	CAISAEVGGSSYYGYTF
.	TRBV11-2	TRBJ2-7	.	TGTGCCAGCAGAAGCCGCAATTGGGGCGAGCAGTATTTC	CASRSRNWGEQYF
once	TRBV9	TRBJ1-6	TRBD1	TGTGCCAGCAGCGTAGGGGGACAGGGGCCCCGTTCCCTCCACTTT	CASSVGGQGPRSLHF
.	TRBV27	TRBJ2-3	.	TGTGCCAGCAGCCCTTATCCAGGTACGACAGATACGCAGTATTTT	CASSPYPGTTDTQYF
.	TRBV5-6	TRBJ1-2	TRBD1	TGTGCCAGCAGCTCTGGAGGGGACAGCTATGGCTACACCTTC	CASSSGGDSYGYTF
.	TRBV5-1	TRBJ1-5	.	TGCGCCAGCAGCTGGGGGGGGACGAGCAATCAGCCCCAGCATTTT	CASSWGGTSNQPQHF
.	TRBV12-3/TRBV12-4	TRBJ2-1	TRBD1	TGTGCCAGCAGGGTAGACAGGGGCCATGAGCAGTTCTTC	CASRVDRGHEQFF
.	TRBV7-9	TRBJ2-5	.	TGTGCCAGCAGCTCAACAGGGTCTCAAGAGACCCAGTACTTC	CASSSTGSQETQYF
.	TRBV7-2	TRBJ2-6	TRBD2	TGTGCCAGCAGCTTCCGACTAGCGGGAGGGGGAGGGGCCAACGTCCTGACTTTC	CASSFRLAGGGGANVLTF
.	TRBV3-1/TRBV3-2	TRBJ1-4	.	TGTGCCAGCAGCCACAGGGCTTCTAATGAAAAACTGTTTTTT	CASSHRASNEKLFF
once	TRBV5-1	TRBJ1-4	.	TGCGCCAGCAGCCGACAACCGCTTGACAGTAATGAAAAACTGTTTTTT	CASSRQPLDSNEKLFF
.	TRBV30	TRBJ1-1	.	TGTGCCTCCTTCGGGGGTTTGGGCACTGAAGCTTTCTTT	CASFGGLGTEAFF
once	TRBV6-5	TRBJ1-2	TRBD1	TGTGCCAGCAGGCCGGACAGGGATTTCGGTGGCTACACCTTC	CASRPDRDFGGYTF
.	TRBV30	TRBJ1-2	.	TGTGCCTGGAGCCAGAAATCGTATGGCTACACCTTC	CAWSQKSYGYTF
.	TRBV29-1	TRBJ2-2	.	.	CSVEGTSGLRAGELFF
.	TRBV6-5	TRBJ2-7	TRBD2	TGTGCCAGCAGTTACACGACTAGCGGGAGGGGTGAGCAGTACTTC	CASSYTTSGRGEQYF
.	TRBV27	TRBJ1-1	TRBD1	TGTGCCAGCAGTTTATTGGGACAGGACACTGAAGCTTTCTTT	CASSLLGQDTEAFF
.	TRBV24-1	TRBJ2-2	.	TGTGCCACCAGTGTATATACCGGGGAGCTGTTTTTT	CATSVYTGELFF
.	TRBV13	TRBJ1-2	TRBD1	TGTGCCAGCAGCTTTGGACAGGGTGGGAACTATGGCTACACCTTC	CASSFGQGGNYGYTF
.	TRBV5-1	TRBJ2-2	.	TGCGCCAGCATGGCGGGGCGCAAGAACACCGGGGAGCTGTTTTTT	CASMAGRKNTGELFF
.	TRBV19	TRBJ1-5	TRBD1	TGTGCCAGTTTCGACAGGGTGGGTCAGCCCCAGCATTTT	CASFDRVGQPQHF
.	TRBV27	TRBJ1-6	.	TGTGCCAGCAGTACCAGGGGCTCTCCCCTCCACTTT	CASSTRGSPLHF
.	TRBV27	TRBJ2-2	TRBD2	TGTGCCAGCAGTTTAGGCGGGGGCACCGGGGAGCTGTTTTTT	CASSLGGGTGELFF
.	TRBV18	TRBJ2-1	.	TGTGCCAGCTCACCCTTGTCTCAGGCATACAATGAGCAGTTCTTC	CASSPLSQAYNEQFF
.	TRBV4-1	TRBJ2-3	.	TGCGCCAGCAGCCAAGATGCGAGCGGAGGCACAGATACGCAGTATTTT	CASSQDASGGTDTQYF
.	TRBV7-9	TRBJ1-1	TRBD1	TGTGCCAGCAGCTTAGACAGGGGGGAAGCTTTCTTT	CASSLDRGEAFF
.	TRBV10-2	TRBJ1-1	.	TGCGCCAGCAGCCCCGGCAGGGCTCGAGCTGAAGCTTTCTTT	CASSPGRARAEAFF
.	TRBV27	TRBJ1-5	.	TGTGCCAGCAGTACCGGGACACCTAATCAGCCCCAGCATTTT	CASSTGTPNQPQHF